This TCR beta chain was captured in a study of blood T cell repertoires in COVID-19. Study information: Researchers got acute and convalescent COVID-19 samples from the United States, Italy and Spain. From T cells, B-cell-depleted T cells, or PBMCs came the material, which was cDNA or gDNA.

Some clones are missing from TCRdb's copy, which holds only in-frame ones; the method was immunoSEQ multiplex PCR. Here the sample spans approximately 130,000 clones, approximately 88% being singletons. This CDR3 is built from 17 residues. V trimming: 1 base; J trimming: 2 bases; junction bases outside the gene matches: 8. The germline CDR1 and CDR2 sequences are SGHAT and FQNNGV. This clone came up once. V usage is TRBV11-2 and J usage is TRBJ2-3, with 8 bases identical to TRBD2. Sequenced sample: peripheral blood. The sequence came from a man in his fifties or sixties with acute or convalescent COVID-19. DNA of the CDR3: TGTGCCAGCAGCTTAGCTCGCGTACTAGCGGCCACAGATACGCAGTATTTT. This codes for CASSLARVLAATDTQYF. Looking up the rest from reference TRBV11-2 and TRBJ2-3 gives the full variable domain: EAGVAQSPRYKIIEKRQSVAFWCNPISGHATLYWYQQILGQGPKLLIQFQNNGVVDDSQLPKDRFSAERLKGVDSTLKIQPAKLEDSAVYLCASSLARVLAATDTQYFGPGTRLTVL.